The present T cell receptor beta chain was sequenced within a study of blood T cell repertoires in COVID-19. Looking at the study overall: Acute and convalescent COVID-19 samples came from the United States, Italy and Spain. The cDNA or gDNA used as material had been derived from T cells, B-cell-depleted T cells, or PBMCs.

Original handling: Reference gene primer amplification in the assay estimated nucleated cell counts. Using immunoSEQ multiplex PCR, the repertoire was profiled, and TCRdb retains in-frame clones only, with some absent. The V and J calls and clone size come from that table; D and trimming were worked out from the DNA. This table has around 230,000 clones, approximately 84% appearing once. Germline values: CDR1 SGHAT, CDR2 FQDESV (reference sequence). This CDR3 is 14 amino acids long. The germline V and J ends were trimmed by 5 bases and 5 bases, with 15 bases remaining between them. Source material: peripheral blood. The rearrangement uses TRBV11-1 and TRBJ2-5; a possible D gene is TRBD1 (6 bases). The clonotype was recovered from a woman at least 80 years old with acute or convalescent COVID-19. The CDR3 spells CASSINWDTETQYF. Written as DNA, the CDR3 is TGTGCCAGCAGCATAAATTGGGACACGGAGACCCAGTACTTC.